The 23 T cell receptor beta chains in this list originate from one sample, sequenced in a study of CD8+CD57+ T cells in acquired aplastic anemia. Genomic DNA, serving as template, underwent TCR beta VDJ and CDR3 profiling. TCRdb processed the reads anew with MiXCR; each CDR3 protein has one entry. The sample has roughly 180,000 distinct CDR3 sequences; around 50% are singletons. Patients sequenced had flow cytometry evidence of CD8+CD57+ cell expansion. Sample: sorted CD4+, CD8+, or CD8+CD57+ T cells (not recorded which) from PBMCs. The receptor source for this set is a human donor with aplastic anemia.

This sequence joins TRBV10-3 and TRBJ2-3; the match to TRBD2 covers 13 bases. This CDR3 comprises 20 residues. The V and J ends lost 5 bases and 2 bases, in that order; junction bases with no gene match: 16. Germline-derived CDR1 and CDR2 are ENHRY and SYGVKD. This CDR3 is CAISMATGTSGIMVTDTQYF. CDR3 nucleotide sequence: TGTGCCATCAGTATGGCGACCGGGACTAGCGGGATCATGGTCACAGATACGCAGTATTTT.

The chain uses TRBV7-2 and TRBJ2-7, with TRBD2 matching 12 bases. The germline V gene encodes CDR1 SGHTA and CDR2 FQGNSA. V was pared by 4 bases and J by 4 bases, with 5 bases of the junction left unmatched. This CDR3 region has 15 residues. The CDR3 spells CASSWTSGAAYEQYF. For the CDR3, the DNA is TGTGCCAGCAGCTGGACTAGCGGGGCTGCTTACGAGCAGTACTTC.

The chain recombines TRBV27 with TRBJ2-7; no clear D gene. CDR1 is MNHEY, CDR2 SMNVEV, per germline (reference sequence). V lost 3 bases and J lost 6, with 21 bases in between. The CDR3 sequence is 16 residues long. The CDR3 loop is CASSFSFVVRLSEQYF. Here the CDR3 DNA reads TGTGCCAGCAGTTTTTCCTTCGTTGTCAGACTCAGCGAGCAGTACTTC.

The sample holds many counts of this clonotype. This chain links TRBV5-1 with TRBJ2-3, with a possible D match to TRBD2 (7 bases). V lost 5 bases to trimming and J lost 9 bases, with 19 bases between them. This CDR3 region has 14 residues. The germline CDR1 and CDR2 sequences are SGHRS and YFSETQ. The CDR3 is CASRRGGGTLTQYF. As DNA, the CDR3 is TGCGCCAGCAGGAGGGGGGGCGGGACCCTAACGCAGTATTTT.

The V and J genes are TRBV19 and TRBJ1-2; 9 nucleotides align to TRBD1. Unmatched junction bases numbered 7, after V lost 4 bases and J lost 7 bases. This CDR3 region has 14 residues. CDR1 is LNHDA, CDR2 SQIVND, per germline (reference sequence). CDR3 nucleotides: TGTGCCAGTAGTACCCGGACAGGGGATGGTGGCTACACCTTC. Translation: CASSTRTGDGGYTF. Using reference TRBV19 and TRBJ1-2 for the parts outside the CDR3, the full variable domain is DGGITQSPKYLFRKEGQNVTLSCEQNLNHDAMYWYRQDPGQGLRLIYYSQIVNDFQKGDIAEGYSVSREKKESFPLTVTSAQKNPTAFYLCASSTRTGDGGYTFGSGTRLTVV.

This clonotype was seen at least ten times. The rearrangement uses TRBV6-5 and TRBJ2-7; 8 bases fit TRBD2. After removal of 0 bases from V and 2 bases from J, the junction contained 3 bases not matched to a gene. CDR3 length: 15 residues. Germline loops: CDR1 MNHEY, CDR2 SVGAGI. Here the CDR3 reads CASSYSGGATYEQYF. CDR3 in DNA: TGTGCCAGCAGTTACTCCGGGGGGGCAACCTACGAGCAGTACTTC.

V is TRBV2 and J is TRBJ2-5; no clear D gene. Per germline, CDR1 SNHLY and CDR2 FYNNEI. CDR3 length: 11 residues. With 7 bases removed from V and 4 bases from J, the gap between germline ends came to 7 bases. This CDR3 reads CASKNLETQYF. CDR3 DNA sequence: TGTGCCAGCAAGAATTTAGAGACCCAGTACTTC.

The sample holds many counts of this clonotype. The chain links TRBV20-1 to TRBJ2-7; a possible D gene is TRBD1 (5 bases). This CDR3 has 14 amino acids. CDR1 DFQATT and CDR2 SNEGSKA come from the germline V gene (reference sequence). Trimming stripped 4 bases from V and 0 bases from J, with 13 bases between. In DNA, the CDR3 is TGCAGTGCTAACAACTGGGGCAGCTCCTACGAGCAGTACTTC. This encodes CSANNWGSSYEQYF.

V and J are TRBV7-9 and TRBJ1-2; no firm D call. In germline, CDR1 is SEHNR, CDR2 FQNEAQ (reference sequence). Trimming shortened V by 1 base and J by 5 bases, and 14 bases separated the two germline ends. The CDR3 length is 15 residues. CDR3 loop: CASSLVGSTAYGYTF. The DNA for the CDR3 is TGTGCCAGCAGCTTAGTCGGCAGCACCGCTTATGGCTACACCTTC.

The sample holds a few counts of this clonotype. This chain joins TRBV2 and TRBJ2-2, with D perhaps matching TRBD2 (6 bases). V was pared by 6 bases and J by 4 bases, with 12 bases between. In germline, CDR1 is SNHLY, CDR2 FYNNEI. The CDR3 loop spans 14 amino acids. DNA for the CDR3: TGTGCCAGCAGGGAGGGACTCCGCACCGGGGAGCTGTTTTTT. Its translation: CASREGLRTGELFF.

This clonotype was seen ten or more times. The chain has TRBV12-5 and TRBJ1-1; D is ambiguous. The germline V and J ends were trimmed by 1 base and 3 bases, with 6 bases remaining between them. Germline V gene data show CDR1 as LGHNT and CDR2 as FRNRAP. This CDR3 spans 13 amino acids. The CDR3 is CASGLATYTEAFF. The DNA for the CDR3 is TGTGCTAGTGGTTTGGCTACCTACACTGAAGCTTTCTTT.

The chain is built from TRBV10-1 and TRBJ2-7; D call uncertain. Trimming shortened V by 2 bases and J by 6 bases, and 8 bases separated the two germline ends. The CDR3 is 12 residues long. Germline loops: CDR1 WNHNN, CDR2 SYGVQD (reference sequence). CDR3 DNA: TGCGCCAGCAGTGAGCCGGGCCTCGAGCAGTACTTC. Its protein product is CASSEPGLEQYF.

The rearrangement uses TRBV20-1 and TRBJ2-7; 8 nucleotides align to TRBD1. From germline, CDR1 is DFQATT and CDR2 SNEGSKA (reference sequence). The CDR3 spans 13 residues. The J segment lost 5 bases and the V segment lost 4 bases, leaving 7 bases of the junction unmatched. The CDR3 sequence: CSATHWTGNEQYF. The CDR3 DNA follows: TGCAGTGCTACGCATTGGACAGGGAACGAGCAGTACTTC.

This clonotype has a count of ten or more. The chain employs TRBV10-1 and TRBJ1-5, with a possible D match to TRBD1 (6 bases). CDR1 is WNHNN and CDR2 is SYGVQD in the germline V gene (reference sequence). This CDR3 comprises 15 residues. Between the trimmed V and J ends, which lost 9 bases and 0 bases, there was a span of 15 bases. CDR3 region: CASRRDTYSNQPQHF. The CDR3 DNA is TGCGCCAGTCGGCGGGACACCTATAGCAATCAGCCCCAGCATTTT.

A remark on this clonotype: The junction differs from germline at one of its ends, possibly a read error. V and J are TRBV10-3 and TRBJ1-3, with TRBD1 matching 8 bases. Germline CDR1 ENHRY, CDR2 SYGVKD. The length of the CDR3 is 14 residues. CDR3 DNA: TGTGCCATCAGGCTGACAGGGGAGACAAACACCACATATTTT. Translation gives CAIRLTGETNTTYF.

In DNA, the CDR3 is TGTGCCAGCAGTGAGAGCGGGGAGGGCTATGGCTACACCTTC. Translating gives CASSESGEGYGYTF. This chain uses TRBV2 with TRBJ1-2; D is undetermined. The V end was cut by 3 bases, the J end by 4 bases, with 12 bases between. CDR3 length: 14 amino acids. Germline CDR1 reads SNHLY; CDR2 reads FYNNEI.

V is TRBV7-8 and J is TRBJ2-3; 8 nucleotides agree with TRBD1. Germline V gene sequence: CDR1 SGHVS, CDR2 FQNEAQ. The CDR3 sequence is 16 residues long. Losses at the gene ends were 5 bases for V and 6 bases for J; bases not matched to a gene: 13. CDR3 residues: CASSTAGTGLQDTQYF. The CDR3 DNA sequence: TGTGCCAGCAGCACCGCCGGGACAGGATTACAGGATACGCAGTATTTT.

V and J are TRBV20-1 and TRBJ2-7, with D hard to call. V was trimmed by 5 bases and J by 4 bases, leaving 15 bases between them. Germline values: CDR1 DFQATT, CDR2 SNEGSKA (reference sequence). This CDR3 has 13 amino acids. CDR3 loop: CSAFQVVGYEQYF. The DNA of the CDR3 is TGCAGTGCTTTCCAGGTGGTGGGATACGAGCAGTACTTC.

This chain connects TRBV24-1 to TRBJ2-7, with D perhaps TRBD2 (5 bases). CDR3 length: 13 amino acids. Germline CDR1 reads KGHDR; CDR2 reads SFDVKD. With 11 bases removed from V and 0 bases from J, the gap between germline ends came to 13 bases. The CDR3 here is CASSGVYSYEQYF. In DNA, the CDR3 is TGTGCCAGCAGCGGCGTTTACTCCTACGAGCAGTACTTC.

The rearrangement links TRBV28 to TRBJ2-2; perhaps TRBD1 as D (7 bases). Germline CDR1 and CDR2: MDHEN and SYDVKM. The length of the CDR3 is 15 residues. Trimming stripped 4 bases from V and 5 bases from J, with 14 bases between. CDR3 region: CASSSGGSGTGELFF. The DNA for the CDR3 is TGTGCCAGCAGTTCAGGGGGGAGCGGAACCGGGGAGCTGTTTTTT.

The chain has TRBV15 and TRBJ2-5; D is undetermined. CDR1 and CDR2 from the germline V gene are LNHNV and YYDKDF (reference sequence). The CDR3 runs 16 residues. The V end was cut by 3 bases, the J end by 5 bases, with 19 bases between. The CDR3 protein is CATSSSRTILWETQYF. CDR3 nucleotides: TGTGCCACCAGCAGCTCCAGGACCATCCTGTGGGAGACCCAGTACTTC.

This clonotype has just one count. The chain recombines TRBV25-1 with TRBJ2-3, with D unresolved. V lost 6 bases, J lost 2 bases, and 18 bases lay in between. The V gene's germline CDR1 is MGHDK and CDR2 SYGVNS. The CDR3 totals 16 residues. The DNA of the CDR3 is TGTGCCAGCAGACCAGTAGGCCGTAGCATCACAGATACGCAGTATTTT. The encoded protein is CASRPVGRSITDTQYF. The variable domain in full, completed from reference TRBV25-1 and TRBJ2-3, reads EADIYQTPRYLVIGTGKKITLECSQTMGHDKMYWYQQDPGMELHLIHYSYGVNSTEKGDLSSESTVSRIRTEHFPLTLESARPSHTSQYLCASRPVGRSITDTQYFGPGTRLTVL.

V and J are TRBV19 and TRBJ2-1, with 7 bases aligning to TRBD2. V shed 3 bases, J shed 7 bases, and the junction held 12 bases outside the gene matches. CDR1 is LNHDA, CDR2 SQIVND, per germline (reference sequence). The CDR3 extends over 16 amino acids. This CDR3 reads CASSILGEGRKNEQFF. CDR3 nucleotides: TGTGCCAGTAGTATTCTAGGGGAGGGCCGTAAGAATGAGCAGTTCTTC.